The present TCR beta chain was sequenced within a study of T cell responses to AZD1222 COVID-19 vaccine. Trimming removed 10 bases from V and 3 bases from J; junction bases left unmatched: 11. Per germline, CDR1 MDHEN and CDR2 SYDVKM. The CDR3 is made up of 15 amino acids. In regard to this clone: No antigen is known for it.

Study-level results: In a largely white British group with more females than males, clonal diversity was possibly underestimated. Repertoires were sampled only after the peak T cell response.

Assay used: immunoSEQ multiplex PCR; TCRdb lists only in-frame clones, some missing. The sample lists 150,000 to 200,000 clones; roughly 90% were seen once. Sequences were derived from peripheral blood, sampled on day 0 of AZD1222 vaccination. V is TRBV28 and J is TRBJ1-2; 10 bases fit TRBD1. The clonotype was recovered from an adult in good health. In nucleotides, the CDR3 is TGTGCCACCGAGATCCCGGGACAGGGGTACTATGGCTACACCTTC. Its translation: CATEIPGQGYYGYTF.